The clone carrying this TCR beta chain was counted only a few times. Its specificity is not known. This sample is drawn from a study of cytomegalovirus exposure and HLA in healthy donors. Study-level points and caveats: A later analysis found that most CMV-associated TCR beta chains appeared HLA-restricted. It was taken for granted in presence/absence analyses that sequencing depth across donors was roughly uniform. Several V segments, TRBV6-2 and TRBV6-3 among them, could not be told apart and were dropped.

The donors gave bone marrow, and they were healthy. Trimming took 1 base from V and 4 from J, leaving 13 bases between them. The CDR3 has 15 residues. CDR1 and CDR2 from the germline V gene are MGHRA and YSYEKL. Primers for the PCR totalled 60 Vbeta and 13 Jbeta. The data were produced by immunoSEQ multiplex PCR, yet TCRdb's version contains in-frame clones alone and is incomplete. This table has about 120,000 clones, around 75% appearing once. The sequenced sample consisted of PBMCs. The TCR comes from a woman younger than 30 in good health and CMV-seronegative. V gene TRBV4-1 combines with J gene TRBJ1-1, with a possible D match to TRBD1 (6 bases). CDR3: CASSQGNRVSTEAFF. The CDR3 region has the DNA TGCGCCAGCAGCCAAGGGAACAGGGTAAGCACTGAAGCTTTCTTT.